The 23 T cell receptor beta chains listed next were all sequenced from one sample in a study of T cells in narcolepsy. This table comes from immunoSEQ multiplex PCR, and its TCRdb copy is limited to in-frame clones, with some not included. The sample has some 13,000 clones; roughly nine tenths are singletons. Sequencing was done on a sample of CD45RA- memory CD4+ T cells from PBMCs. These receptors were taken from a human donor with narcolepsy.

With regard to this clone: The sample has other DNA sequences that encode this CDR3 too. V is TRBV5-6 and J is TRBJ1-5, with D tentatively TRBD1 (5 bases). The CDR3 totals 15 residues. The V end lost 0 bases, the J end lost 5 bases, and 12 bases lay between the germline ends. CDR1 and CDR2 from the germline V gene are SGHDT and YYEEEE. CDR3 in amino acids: CASSLAGQGDQPQHF. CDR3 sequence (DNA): TGTGCCAGCAGCTTGGCAGGGCAAGGCGATCAGCCCCAGCATTTT.

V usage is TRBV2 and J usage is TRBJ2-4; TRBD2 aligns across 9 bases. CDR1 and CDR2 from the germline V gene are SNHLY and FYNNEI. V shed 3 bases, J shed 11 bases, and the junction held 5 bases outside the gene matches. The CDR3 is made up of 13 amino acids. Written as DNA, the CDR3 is TGTGCCAGCAGTGAGGGACTAGCATTAGTTCAGTACTTC. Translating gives CASSEGLALVQYF.

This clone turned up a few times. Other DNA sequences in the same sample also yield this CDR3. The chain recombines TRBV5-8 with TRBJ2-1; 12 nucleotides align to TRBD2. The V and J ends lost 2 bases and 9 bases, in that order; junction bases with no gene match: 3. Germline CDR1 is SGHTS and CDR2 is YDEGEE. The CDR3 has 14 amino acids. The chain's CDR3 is CASSLLAGGAEQFF. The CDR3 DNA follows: TGTGCCAGCAGCTTACTAGCGGGAGGTGCTGAGCAGTTCTTC.

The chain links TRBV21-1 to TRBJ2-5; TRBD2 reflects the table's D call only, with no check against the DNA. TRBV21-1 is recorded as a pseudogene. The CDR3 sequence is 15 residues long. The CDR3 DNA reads TGTGCCAGCAGACCCAGAGGACTAGCAGTGAGGACCCAGTACTTC. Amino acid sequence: CASRPRGLAVRTQYF.

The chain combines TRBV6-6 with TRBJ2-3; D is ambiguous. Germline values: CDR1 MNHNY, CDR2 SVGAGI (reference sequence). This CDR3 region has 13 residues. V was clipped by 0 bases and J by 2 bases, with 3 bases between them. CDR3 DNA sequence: TGTGCCAGCAGTTACTCATACACAGATACGCAGTATTTT. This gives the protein CASSYSYTDTQYF.

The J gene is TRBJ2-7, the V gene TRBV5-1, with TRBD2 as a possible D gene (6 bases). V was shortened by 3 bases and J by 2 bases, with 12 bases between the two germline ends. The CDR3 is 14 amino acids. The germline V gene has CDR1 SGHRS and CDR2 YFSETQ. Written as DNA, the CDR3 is TGCGCCAGCAGCTACACTAGCTGGACCTACGAGCAGTACTTC. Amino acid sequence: CASSYTSWTYEQYF.

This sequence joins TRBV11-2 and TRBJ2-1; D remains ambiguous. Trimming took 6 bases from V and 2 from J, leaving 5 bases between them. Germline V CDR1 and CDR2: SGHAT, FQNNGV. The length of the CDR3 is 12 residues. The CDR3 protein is CASSLTYNEQFF. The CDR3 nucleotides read TGTGCCAGCAGTCTAACCTACAATGAGCAGTTCTTC.

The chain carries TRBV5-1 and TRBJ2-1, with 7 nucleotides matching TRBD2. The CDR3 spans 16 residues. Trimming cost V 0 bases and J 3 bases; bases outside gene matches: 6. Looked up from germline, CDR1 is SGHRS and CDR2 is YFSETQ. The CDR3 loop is CASSLEVTSIYNEQFF. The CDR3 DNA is TGCGCCAGCAGCTTGGAGGTGACTAGCATCTACAATGAGCAGTTCTTC.

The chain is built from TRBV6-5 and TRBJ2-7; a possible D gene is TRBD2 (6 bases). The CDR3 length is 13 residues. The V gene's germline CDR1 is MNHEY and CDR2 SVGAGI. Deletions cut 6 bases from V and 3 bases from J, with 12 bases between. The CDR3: CASSRDSNYEQYF. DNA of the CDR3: TGTGCCAGCAGCCGGGACTCGAACTACGAGCAGTACTTC.

The CDR3 loop is CASKGAAQAKQFF. Written as DNA, the CDR3 is TGTGCCAGCAAAGGAGCGGCCCAGGCGAAGCAGTTCTTC. The chain is built from TRBV5-4 and TRBJ2-1, with a weak D call TRBD2 (5 bases). Germline V lookup: CDR1 SGHNT, CDR2 YYREEE (reference sequence). This CDR3 has 13 residues. V was pared by 6 bases and J by 11 bases, with 18 bases between.

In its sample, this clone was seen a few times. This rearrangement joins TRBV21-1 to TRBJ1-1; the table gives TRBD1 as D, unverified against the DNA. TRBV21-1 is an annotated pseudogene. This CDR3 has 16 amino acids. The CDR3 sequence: CASSKAQGAKNTEAFF. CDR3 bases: TGTGCCAGCAGCAAAGCCCAGGGGGCGAAGAACACTGAAGCTTTCTTT.

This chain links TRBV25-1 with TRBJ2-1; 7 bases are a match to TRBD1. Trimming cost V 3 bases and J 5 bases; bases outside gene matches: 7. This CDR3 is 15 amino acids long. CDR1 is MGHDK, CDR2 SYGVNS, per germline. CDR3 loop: CASSELGGDHNEQFF. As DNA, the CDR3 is TGTGCCAGCAGTGAGCTAGGGGGCGACCACAATGAGCAGTTCTTC.

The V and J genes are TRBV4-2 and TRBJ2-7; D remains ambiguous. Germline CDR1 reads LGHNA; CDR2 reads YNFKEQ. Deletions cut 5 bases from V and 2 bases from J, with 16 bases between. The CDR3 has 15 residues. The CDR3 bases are TGTGCCAGCAGCTTTTACACATCGAAGACCTACGAGCAGTACTTC. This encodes CASSFYTSKTYEQYF.

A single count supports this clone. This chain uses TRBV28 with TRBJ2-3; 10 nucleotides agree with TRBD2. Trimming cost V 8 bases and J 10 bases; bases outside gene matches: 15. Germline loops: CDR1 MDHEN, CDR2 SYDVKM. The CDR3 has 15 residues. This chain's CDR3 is CASVRPSGGPDPQYF. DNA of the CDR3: TGTGCCAGCGTGCGCCCTAGCGGGGGCCCGGATCCGCAGTATTTT.

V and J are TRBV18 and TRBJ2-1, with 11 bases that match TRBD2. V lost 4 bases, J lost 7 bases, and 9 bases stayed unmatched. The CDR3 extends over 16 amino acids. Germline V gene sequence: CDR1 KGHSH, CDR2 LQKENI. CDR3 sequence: CASSLIAGGVWNEQFF. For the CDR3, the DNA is TGTGCCAGCTCACTGATAGCGGGAGGGGTGTGGAATGAGCAGTTCTTC.

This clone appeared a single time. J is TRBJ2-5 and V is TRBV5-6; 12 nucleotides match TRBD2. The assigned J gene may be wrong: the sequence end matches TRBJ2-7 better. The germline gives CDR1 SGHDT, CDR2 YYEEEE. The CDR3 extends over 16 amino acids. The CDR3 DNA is TGTGCCAGCAGCCTGTTTAATGGACTAGCGGGAAACGAGCAGTACTTC. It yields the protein CASSLFNGLAGNEQYF.

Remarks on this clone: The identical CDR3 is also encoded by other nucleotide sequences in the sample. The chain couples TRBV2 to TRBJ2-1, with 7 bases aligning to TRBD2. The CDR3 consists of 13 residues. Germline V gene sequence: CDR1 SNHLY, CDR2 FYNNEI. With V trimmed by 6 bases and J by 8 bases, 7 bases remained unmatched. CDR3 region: CASRTSAKDEQFF. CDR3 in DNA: TGTGCCAGCAGAACTAGCGCTAAGGATGAGCAGTTCTTC.

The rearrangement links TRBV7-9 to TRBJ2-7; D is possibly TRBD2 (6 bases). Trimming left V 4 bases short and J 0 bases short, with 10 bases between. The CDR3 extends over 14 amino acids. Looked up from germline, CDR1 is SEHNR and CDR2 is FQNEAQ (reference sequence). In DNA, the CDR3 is TGTGCCAGCAGCTCCTCGGGACTCTCCTACGAGCAGTACTTC. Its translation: CASSSSGLSYEQYF.

The CDR3 sequence is CASSLFRGGRETQYF. The CDR3 nucleotides read TGTGCCAGCAGCTTGTTTCGCGGAGGGCGGGAGACCCAGTACTTC. The chain joins TRBV5-6 to TRBJ2-5; D possibly corresponds to TRBD2 (6 bases). The CDR3 loop spans 15 amino acids. V lost 1 base and J 5 bases, leaving 15 bases between the germline ends. CDR1 is SGHDT and CDR2 is YYEEEE in the germline V gene.

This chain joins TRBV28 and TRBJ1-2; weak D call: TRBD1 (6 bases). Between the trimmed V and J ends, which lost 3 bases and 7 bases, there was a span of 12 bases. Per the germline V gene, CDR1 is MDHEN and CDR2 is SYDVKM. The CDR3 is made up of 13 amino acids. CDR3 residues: CASSFGGAFGYTF. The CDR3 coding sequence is TGTGCCAGCAGTTTCGGGGGGGCTTTTGGCTACACCTTC.

CDR3 sequence reads: CASKMDRGNEQYF. The CDR3 DNA reads TGTGCCAGCAAGATGGACAGGGGCAACGAGCAGTACTTC. The gene calls are TRBV6-1 and TRBJ2-7, with TRBD1 identical over 9 bases. Trimming cost V 7 bases and J 5 bases; bases outside gene matches: 6. CDR3 length: 13 residues. Germline CDR1 reads MNHNS; CDR2 reads SASEGT.

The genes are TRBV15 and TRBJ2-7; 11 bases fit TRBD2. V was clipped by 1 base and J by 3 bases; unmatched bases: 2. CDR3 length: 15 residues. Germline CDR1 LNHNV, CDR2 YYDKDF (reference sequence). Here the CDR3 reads CATSRATSGIYEQYF. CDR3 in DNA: TGTGCCACCAGCAGAGCGACTAGCGGGATCTACGAGCAGTACTTC.

The CDR3 DNA sequence: TGTGCCAGCAGCCAAGACGAAGACGGGACAGATACGCAGTATTTT. It specifies CASSQDEDGTDTQYF. This sequence joins TRBV14 and TRBJ2-3; D gene ambiguous. Germline loops: CDR1 SGHDN, CDR2 FVKESK. The CDR3 has 15 amino acids. Trimming pared 0 bases from V and 3 bases from J, leaving 10 bases between. Complete variable domain (other parts from reference TRBV14 and TRBJ2-3): EAGVTQFPSHSVIEKGQTVTLRCDPISGHDNLYWYRRVMGKEIKFLLHFVKESKQDESGMPNNRFLAERTGGTYSTLKVQPAELEDSGVYFCASSQDEDGTDTQYFGPGTRLTVL.